This entry describes one TCR beta chain. The entry originates in a study of blood T cell repertoires in COVID-19. CDR1 is LGHDT and CDR2 is YNNKEL in the germline V gene (reference sequence). The CDR3 is 14 amino acids. Trimming cost V 4 bases and J 0 bases, with 6 bases left between them. In the authors' workflow: Estimation of nucleated cell counts relied on the amplification of reference gene primers. The repertoire was sequenced with immunoSEQ multiplex PCR; TCRdb's copy has only in-frame clones and lacks some. The V and J calls and clone size were taken over from that table, and D and trimming were inferred from the DNA. In the table there are fewer than 75,000 clones, roughly nine tenths of which are singletons.

V is TRBV3-1 (or the pseudogene TRBV3-2) and J is TRBJ2-2; TRBD2 might be the D (6 bases). Sequencing was done on a sample of peripheral blood. The sequence derives from a man in his fifties with active COVID-19. CDR3 sequence: CASSRGTNTGELFF. CDR3 nucleotide sequence: TGTGCCAGCAGCCGCGGGACGAACACCGGGGAGCTGTTTTTT.